The rows below give T cell receptor beta chains drawn from one sample of a study of cytomegalovirus exposure and HLA in healthy donors. The assay was immunoSEQ multiplex PCR, and TCRdb's table has in-frame clones only and misses some. The table lists under 130,000 clones, 75% of them singletons. The sequenced sample consisted of PBMCs. These receptors originate from a man aged 40-49 years in good health and CMV-seronegative. Each CDR3 is given with its conserved first and last residue. The D gene is left open where the match is weak. Size is stated for part of the rows, as once, few or many counts, or as a class when the clone is expanded.

v_call	d_call	cdr3_length	clone_size	j_call	cdr3_nt	cdr3_aa
TRBV5-5	TRBD2	16	NA	TRBJ2-1	TGTGCCAGCAGCTTCAAACTAGCGGGGGGGACTAATGAGCAGTTCTTC	CASSFKLAGGTNEQFF
TRBV11-2	NA	14	few	TRBJ1-4	TGTGCCAGCAGCTCAGGGGTTGGGCGTGAAAAACTGTTTTTT	CASSSGVGREKLFF
TRBV28	TRBD1	15	NA	TRBJ1-1	TGTGCCAGCAGTCCAACACAGGGGTTGAACACTGAAGCTTTCTTT	CASSPTQGLNTEAFF
TRBV28	NA	17	few	TRBJ1-4	TGTGCCAGCAGTTTAGGCGGGTTGCTGGCGACTAATGAAAAACTGTTTTTT	CASSLGGLLATNEKLFF
TRBV10-3	NA	13	NA	TRBJ1-1	TGTGCCATCAGTGAGGGCGGAGGGGCTGAAGCTTTCTTT	CAISEGGGAEAFF
TRBV6-1	TRBD2	16	NA	TRBJ2-1	TGTGCCAGCAGTGACCGCCTAGCGGGTAGCATCAATGAGCAGTTCTTC	CASSDRLAGSINEQFF
TRBV7-2	NA	14	NA	TRBJ1-6	TGTGCCAGCAGCGAGGCAGGGTACAATTCACCCCTCCACTTT	CASSEAGYNSPLHF
TRBV7-3	TRBD2	16	NA	TRBJ2-3	TGTGCCAGCAGCCTGACTAGCGGGGGGGCAGCAGATACGCAGTATTTT	CASSLTSGGAADTQYF
TRBV11-3	TRBD1	14	NA	TRBJ1-2	TGTGCCAGCAGCCCTCCCGGGACAGGGGCCGGCTACACCTTC	CASSPPGTGAGYTF
TRBV30	NA	13	NA	TRBJ1-2	TGTGCCTGGAGTGTCGGGAGGCTAGATGGCTACACCTTC	CAWSVGRLDGYTF
TRBV5-4	NA	15	NA	TRBJ2-7	TGTGCCAGCAGCCGGCGGGCAGAGAGCTCCTACGAGCAGTACTTC	CASSRRAESSYEQYF
TRBV6-6	TRBD2	16	NA	TRBJ2-1	TGTGCCAGCAGAGGGCTAGCGGGGGGGTCCTACAATGAGCAGTTCTTC	CASRGLAGGSYNEQFF
TRBV7-9	NA	12	NA	TRBJ2-3	TGTTCCAGCAGCTCCTACCCAGATACGCAGTATTTT	CSSSSYPDTQYF
TRBV4-3	NA	14	few	TRBJ1-1	TGCGCCAGCAGCCAGGACAGTACGAACACTGAAGCTTTCTTT	CASSQDSTNTEAFF
TRBV28	TRBD1	16	NA	TRBJ2-7	TGTGCCAGCAGTTCGACAGGGGTCGGGCTCGTGGACGAGCAGTACTTC	CASSSTGVGLVDEQYF
TRBV7-2	NA	18	NA	TRBJ1-5	TGTGCCAGCAGCTTAACCCCCCGGGGGGCTCGGGGCAATCAGCCCCAGCATTTT	CASSLTPRGARGNQPQHF
TRBV11-3	TRBD1	16	NA	TRBJ2-7	TGTGCCAGCAGCAAAGTAGGGGGCGCAGGCTCCTACGAGCAGTACTTC	CASSKVGGAGSYEQYF
TRBV6-1	NA	15	NA	TRBJ1-2	TGTGCCAGCAGTGAGCCAGGCAGGGGATTCGGGGGCTACACCTTC	CASSEPGRGFGGYTF
TRBV27	TRBD1	16	once	TRBJ1-5	TGTGCCAGCAGTCCTACCGGTACAGGGGGCTATCAGCCCCAGCATTTT	CASSPTGTGGYQPQHF
TRBV7-9	NA	15	NA	TRBJ2-2	TGTGCCAGCGGGGGCCGGGAGGAAGTCCCCGGGGAGCTGTTTTTT	CASGGREEVPGELFF
TRBV6-5	TRBD1	14	NA	TRBJ1-5	TGTGCCAGCAGGTTGGACAGGGATGGGCAGCCCCAGCATTTT	CASRLDRDGQPQHF
TRBV9	NA	12	NA	TRBJ1-2	TGTGCCAGCAGAGTAGGAGGGTATGGCTACACCTTC	CASRVGGYGYTF
TRBV11-1	NA	14	NA	TRBJ1-6	TGTGCCAGCAGCTCGGGACTTGATAATTCACCCCTCCACTTT	CASSSGLDNSPLHF
TRBV6-5	TRBD1	15	NA	TRBJ1-2	TGTGCCAGCAGCCCTGGACAGGGGATTGGCTATGGCTACACCTTC	CASSPGQGIGYGYTF
TRBV5-4	NA	15	NA	TRBJ2-5	TGTGCCAGCAGCTTGACAAGAAGGGGGCAAGAGACCCAGTACTTC	CASSLTRRGQETQYF
TRBV27	NA	18	NA	TRBJ2-3	TGTGCCAGCAGTCCCCCGGCAACAGGGCTAGCCAGCACAGATACGCAGTATTTT	CASSPPATGLASTDTQYF
TRBV28	TRBD2	15	NA	TRBJ2-1	TGTGCCAGCAGCCGTCTGGGGGGGGCCTACAATGAGCAGTTCTTC	CASSRLGGAYNEQFF
TRBV4-3	TRBD1	18	NA	TRBJ2-3	TGCGCCAGCAGCCAGGGGGTTGGACAGGCGCTCCAGGCAGATACGCAGTATTTT	CASSQGVGQALQADTQYF
TRBV27	NA	14	NA	TRBJ2-7	TGTGCCAGCAGTTTATCTGGCAACTCCTACGAGCAGTACTTC	CASSLSGNSYEQYF
TRBV21-1	NA	16	NA	TRBJ2-7	TGTGCCAGCAGCAAGGCCCAGGGGGAAAGCTCCTACGAGCAGTACTTC	CASSKAQGESSYEQYF
TRBV28	NA	15	NA	TRBJ1-1	TGTGCCAGCAGTTTCCTCCGAGGGCAGAACACTGAAGCTTTCTTT	CASSFLRGQNTEAFF
TRBV7-3	NA	15	NA	TRBJ2-7	TGTGCCAGCAGCCTCTATGAGGCGAGCTCCTACGAGCAGTACTTC	CASSLYEASSYEQYF
TRBV5-3	NA	15	NA	TRBJ1-2	TGTGCCAGAAAGCCAATCAGGGGCCCCAAGGGCGGCTACACCTTC	CARKPIRGPKGGYTF
TRBV7-9	NA	14	NA	TRBJ2-7	TGTGCCAGCAGCTTATCAACCCCCACAGCCGAGCAGTACTTC	CASSLSTPTAEQYF
TRBV15	NA	16	NA	TRBJ2-3	TGTGCCACCAGCAGAGATCGGGAAGGATCCACAGATACGCAGTATTTT	CATSRDREGSTDTQYF
TRBV6-5	NA	16	NA	TRBJ2-5	TGTGCCAGCAGTTCTACTCGAGGGGGACACCAAGAGACCCAGTACTTC	CASSSTRGGHQETQYF
TRBV27	NA	12	few	TRBJ1-1	TGTGCCAGCAGAACGGGGAACACTGAAGCTTTCTTT	CASRTGNTEAFF
TRBV11-3	TRBD2	14	NA	TRBJ2-3	TGTGCCAGCAGCTATGGACTAGCTCCAGATACGCAGTATTTT	CASSYGLAPDTQYF
TRBV27	NA	15	NA	TRBJ2-3	TGTGCCAGCAGTTTACGACAGATTAGCACAGATACGCAGTATTTT	CASSLRQISTDTQYF
TRBV4-3	TRBD1	17	many	TRBJ1-4	TGCGCCAGCAGCCAAGAGGGTCCGAGGACAGGGGGTGAAAAACTGTTTTTT	CASSQEGPRTGGEKLFF
TRBV5-1	TRBD1	13	NA	TRBJ2-7	TGCGCCAGCAGCTCGGGACAGTCCTACGAGCAGTACTTC	CASSSGQSYEQYF
TRBV28	TRBD1	16	NA	TRBJ2-1	TGTGCCAGCAGTCCACCGGGGACAGGGGGCTACAATGAGCAGTTCTTC	CASSPPGTGGYNEQFF
TRBV27	TRBD2	15	NA	TRBJ2-7	TGTGCCAGCAGTTTAGCTAGCGGGGGGGCCTACGAGCAGTACTTC	CASSLASGGAYEQYF
TRBV6-5	NA	15	NA	TRBJ1-2	TGTGCCAGCAGTTACTCGACGCAGGGGAGCTATGGCTACACCTTC	CASSYSTQGSYGYTF
TRBV21-1	NA	16	NA	TRBJ2-7	TGTGCCAGCAGCGCCCGATGGAGGGACAGGGTTGACGAGCAGTACTTC	CASSARWRDRVDEQYF
TRBV10-3	TRBD2	16	NA	TRBJ2-1	TGTGCCATCAGCGCGGGACTAGCGGGATCGTACAATGAGCAGTTCTTC	CAISAGLAGSYNEQFF
TRBV9	NA	15	NA	TRBJ1-6	TGTGCCAGCAGCCCTTGGAAGGGAGGCAATTCACCCCTCCACTTT	CASSPWKGGNSPLHF
TRBV6-5	TRBD2	14	NA	TRBJ2-7	TGTGCCAGCAGCTCTAGCGGTGGCTCCTACGAGCAGTACTTC	CASSSSGGSYEQYF
TRBV5-1	NA	15	NA	TRBJ2-2	TGCGCCAGCAGCTTGGCCCTGGGGCCCACCGGGGAGCTGTTTTTT	CASSLALGPTGELFF
TRBV5-4	NA	17	NA	TRBJ1-6	TGTGCCAGCAGCTTCCTTCGGGGTAGCTCCTATAATTCACCCCTCCACTTT	CASSFLRGSSYNSPLHF
TRBV5-1	NA	14	few	TRBJ1-1	TGCGCCAGCGGAGAACAGGGAATAAACACTGAAGCTTTCTTT	CASGEQGINTEAFF